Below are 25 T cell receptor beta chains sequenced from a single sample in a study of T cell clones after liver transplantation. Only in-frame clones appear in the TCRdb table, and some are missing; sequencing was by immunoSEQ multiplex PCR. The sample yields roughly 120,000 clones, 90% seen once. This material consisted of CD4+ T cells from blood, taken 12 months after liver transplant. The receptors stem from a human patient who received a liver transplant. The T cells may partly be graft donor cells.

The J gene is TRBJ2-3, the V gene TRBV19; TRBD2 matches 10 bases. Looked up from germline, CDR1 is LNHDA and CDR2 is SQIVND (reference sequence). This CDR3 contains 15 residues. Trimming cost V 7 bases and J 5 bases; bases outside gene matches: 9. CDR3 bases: TGTGCCAGTACCTCATCTAGCGGGAGAGGAGATACGCAGTATTTT. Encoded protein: CASTSSSGRGDTQYF. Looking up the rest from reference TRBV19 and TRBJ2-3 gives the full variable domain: DGGITQSPKYLFRKEGQNVTLSCEQNLNHDAMYWYRQDPGQGLRLIYYSQIVNDFQKGDIAEGYSVSREKKESFPLTVTSAQKNPTAFYLCASTSSSGRGDTQYFGPGTRLTVL.

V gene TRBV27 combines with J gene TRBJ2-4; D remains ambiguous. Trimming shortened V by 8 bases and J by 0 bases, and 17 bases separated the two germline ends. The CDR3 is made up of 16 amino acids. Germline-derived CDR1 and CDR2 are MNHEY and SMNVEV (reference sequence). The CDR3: CASHPETAKAKNIQYF. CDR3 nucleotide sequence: TGTGCCAGCCACCCTGAGACCGCCAAAGCCAAAAACATTCAGTACTTC.

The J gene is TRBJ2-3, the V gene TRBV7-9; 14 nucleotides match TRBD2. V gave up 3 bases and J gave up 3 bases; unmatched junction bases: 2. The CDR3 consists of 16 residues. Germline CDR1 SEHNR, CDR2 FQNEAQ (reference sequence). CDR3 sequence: CASSLGLAGETDTQYF. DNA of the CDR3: TGTGCCAGCAGCTTGGGACTAGCGGGAGAGACAGATACGCAGTATTTT.

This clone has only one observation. CDR3 bases: TGTGCCAGCAGTTCACCCGGGACAGTCACAGATACGCAGTATTTT. It translates to CASSSPGTVTDTQYF. The chain recombines TRBV27 with TRBJ2-3; TRBD1 aligns across 7 bases. Trimming took 4 bases from V and 2 from J; bases not matched to a gene: 6. The CDR3 has 15 residues. The germline V gene encodes CDR1 MNHEY and CDR2 SMNVEV (reference sequence).

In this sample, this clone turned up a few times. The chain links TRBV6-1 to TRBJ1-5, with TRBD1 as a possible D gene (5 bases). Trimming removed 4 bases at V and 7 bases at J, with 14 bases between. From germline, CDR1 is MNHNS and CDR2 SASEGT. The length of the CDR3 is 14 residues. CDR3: CASSAGTGIQPQHF. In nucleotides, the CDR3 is TGTGCCAGCAGTGCCGGGACCGGGATACAGCCCCAGCATTTT.

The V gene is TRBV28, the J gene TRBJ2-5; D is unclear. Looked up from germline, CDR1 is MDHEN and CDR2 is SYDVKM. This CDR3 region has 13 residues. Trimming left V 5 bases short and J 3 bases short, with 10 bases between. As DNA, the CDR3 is TGTGCCAGCAGTGAAGGACGGGAAGAGACCCAGTACTTC. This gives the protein CASSEGREETQYF.

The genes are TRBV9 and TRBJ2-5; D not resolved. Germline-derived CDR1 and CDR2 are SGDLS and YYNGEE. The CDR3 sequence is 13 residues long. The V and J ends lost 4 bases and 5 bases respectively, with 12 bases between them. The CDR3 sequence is CASSPRWAETQYF. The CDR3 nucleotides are TGTGCCAGCAGCCCCAGGTGGGCGGAGACCCAGTACTTC. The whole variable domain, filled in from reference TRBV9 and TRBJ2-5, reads DSGVTQTPKHLITATGQRVTLRCSPRSGDLSVYWYQQSLDQGLQFLIQYYNGEERAKGNILERFSAQQFPDLHSELNLSSLELGDSALYFCASSPRWAETQYFGPGTRLLVL.

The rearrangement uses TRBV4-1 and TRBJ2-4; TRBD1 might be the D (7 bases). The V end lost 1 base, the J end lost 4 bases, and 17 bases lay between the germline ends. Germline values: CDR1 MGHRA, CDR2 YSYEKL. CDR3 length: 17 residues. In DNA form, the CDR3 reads TGCGCCAGCAGCCAAGTAGGTCCCCAGGGGGGTAAAAACATTCAGTACTTC. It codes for CASSQVGPQGGKNIQYF.

CDR3 residues: CASSDIAEKLFF. CDR3 coding DNA: TGTGCCAGCAGTGATATCGCTGAAAAACTGTTTTTT. The J gene is TRBJ1-4, the V gene TRBV6-1; D is uncertain. The CDR3 is 12 amino acids. In germline, CDR1 is MNHNS, CDR2 SASEGT. Trimming removed 3 bases from V and 7 bases from J, with 6 bases in between.

CDR3 nucleotide sequence: TGTGCCAGCAGCGTAGATAGAGGCACTATCGAGCAGTTCTTC. Protein: CASSVDRGTIEQFF. This chain joins TRBV9 and TRBJ2-1, with D hard to call. The V end was cut by 0 bases, the J end by 10 bases, with 14 bases between. The CDR3 is made up of 14 amino acids. Germline loops: CDR1 SGDLS, CDR2 YYNGEE.

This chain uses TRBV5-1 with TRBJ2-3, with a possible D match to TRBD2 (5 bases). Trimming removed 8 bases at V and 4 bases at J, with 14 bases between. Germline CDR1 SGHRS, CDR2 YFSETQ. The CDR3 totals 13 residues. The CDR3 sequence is CASKDPGADTQYF. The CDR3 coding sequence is TGCGCCAGTAAGGACCCCGGGGCAGATACGCAGTATTTT.

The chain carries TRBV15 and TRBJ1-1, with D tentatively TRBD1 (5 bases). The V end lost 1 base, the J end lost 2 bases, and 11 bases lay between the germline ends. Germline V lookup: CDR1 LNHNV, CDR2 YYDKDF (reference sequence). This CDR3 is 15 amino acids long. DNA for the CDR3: TGTGCCACCAGCAGAGCCGGGACCTATAACACTGAAGCTTTCTTT. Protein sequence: CATSRAGTYNTEAFF.

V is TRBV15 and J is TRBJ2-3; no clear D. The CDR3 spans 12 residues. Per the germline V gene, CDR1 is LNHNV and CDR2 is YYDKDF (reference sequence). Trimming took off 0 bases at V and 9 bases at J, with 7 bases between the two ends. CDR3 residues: CATSRETGTQYF. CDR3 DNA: TGTGCCACCAGCAGAGAAACCGGGACGCAGTATTTT.

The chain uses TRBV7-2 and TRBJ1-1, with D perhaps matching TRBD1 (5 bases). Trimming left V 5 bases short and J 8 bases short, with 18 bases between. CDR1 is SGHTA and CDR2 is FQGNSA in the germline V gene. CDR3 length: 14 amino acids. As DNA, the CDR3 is TGTGCCAGCAGCCCCGCCTTGGGGGGGGTGGAAGCTTTCTTT. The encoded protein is CASSPALGGVEAFF.

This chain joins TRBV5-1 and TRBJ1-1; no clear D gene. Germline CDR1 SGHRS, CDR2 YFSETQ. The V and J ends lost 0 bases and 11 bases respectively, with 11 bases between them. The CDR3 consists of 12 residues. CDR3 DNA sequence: TGCGCCAGCAGCTTGGATGGGAATACGGCTTTCTTT. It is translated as CASSLDGNTAFF.

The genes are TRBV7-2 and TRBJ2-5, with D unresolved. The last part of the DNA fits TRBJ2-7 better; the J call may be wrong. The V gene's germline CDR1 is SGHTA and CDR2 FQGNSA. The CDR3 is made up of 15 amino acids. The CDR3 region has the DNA TGTGCCAGCAGCTTAGCATTTGGCGGCTCCTACGAGCAGTACTTC. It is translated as CASSLAFGGSYEQYF.

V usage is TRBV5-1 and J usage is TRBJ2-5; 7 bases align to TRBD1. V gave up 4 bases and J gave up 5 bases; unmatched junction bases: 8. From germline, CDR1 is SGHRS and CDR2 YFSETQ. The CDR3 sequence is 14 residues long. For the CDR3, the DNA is TGCGCCAGCAGCCCCAGACAGGGCGGGGAGACCCAGTACTTC. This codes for CASSPRQGGETQYF.

CDR3 residues: CASSNKQGSVETQYF. In DNA form, the CDR3 reads TGTGCCAGCAGCAACAAACAGGGAAGCGTAGAGACCCAGTACTTC. V gene TRBV5-4 combines with J gene TRBJ2-5, with a possible D match to TRBD1 (6 bases). The length of the CDR3 is 15 residues. Trimming removed 4 bases from V and 4 bases from J, with 17 bases in between. Germline V gene sequence: CDR1 SGHNT, CDR2 YYREEE (reference sequence).

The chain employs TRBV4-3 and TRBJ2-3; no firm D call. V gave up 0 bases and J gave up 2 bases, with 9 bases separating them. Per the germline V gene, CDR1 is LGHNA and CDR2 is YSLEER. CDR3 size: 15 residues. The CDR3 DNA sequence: TGCGCCAGCAGCCAAGATCAAGGCTACACAGATACGCAGTATTTT. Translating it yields CASSQDQGYTDTQYF.

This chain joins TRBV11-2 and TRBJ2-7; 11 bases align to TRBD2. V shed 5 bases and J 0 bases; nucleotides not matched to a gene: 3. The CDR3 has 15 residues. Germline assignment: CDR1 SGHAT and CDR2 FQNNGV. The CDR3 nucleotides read TGTGCCAGCAGCGTTACTAGCGGGAGCTCCTACGAGCAGTACTTC. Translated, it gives CASSVTSGSSYEQYF.

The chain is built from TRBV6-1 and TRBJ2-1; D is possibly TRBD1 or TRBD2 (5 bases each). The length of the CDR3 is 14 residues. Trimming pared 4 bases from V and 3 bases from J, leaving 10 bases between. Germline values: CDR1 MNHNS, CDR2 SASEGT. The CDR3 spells CASSVPGSYNEQFF. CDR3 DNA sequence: TGTGCCAGCAGTGTCCCAGGGAGCTACAATGAGCAGTTCTTC.

CDR3 nucleotides: TGTGCCAGCAGCGAGGTGACAGGGAGGGACACTGAAGCTTTCTTT. Protein product: CASSEVTGRDTEAFF. The V and J genes are TRBV5-6 and TRBJ1-1; TRBD1 aligns across 7 bases. The germline V gene encodes CDR1 SGHDT and CDR2 YYEEEE. V was pared by 4 bases and J by 3 bases, with 9 bases of the junction left unmatched. The CDR3 extends over 15 amino acids.

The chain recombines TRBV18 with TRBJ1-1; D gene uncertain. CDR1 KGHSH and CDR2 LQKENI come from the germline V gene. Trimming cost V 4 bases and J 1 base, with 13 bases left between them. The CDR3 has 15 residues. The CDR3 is CASSLWETGNTEAFF. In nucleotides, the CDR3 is TGTGCCAGCTCACTATGGGAGACGGGGAACACTGAAGCTTTCTTT.

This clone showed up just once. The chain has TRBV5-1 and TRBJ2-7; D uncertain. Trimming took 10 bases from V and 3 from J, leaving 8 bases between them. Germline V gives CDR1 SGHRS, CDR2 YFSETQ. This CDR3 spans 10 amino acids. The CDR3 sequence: CARAGYEQYF. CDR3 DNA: TGCGCCCGGGCAGGCTACGAGCAGTACTTC.

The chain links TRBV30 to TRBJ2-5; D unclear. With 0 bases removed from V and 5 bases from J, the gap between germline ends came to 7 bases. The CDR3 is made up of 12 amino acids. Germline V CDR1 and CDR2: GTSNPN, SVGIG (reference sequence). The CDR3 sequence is CAWSVQAETQYF. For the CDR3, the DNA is TGTGCCTGGAGTGTACAAGCGGAGACCCAGTACTTC.